The clone carrying this T cell receptor beta chain was counted once. No antigen is known for it. This entry belongs to a study of cytomegalovirus exposure and HLA in healthy donors. Background on the study: The 110 million or so unique TCR beta sequences, from roughly 170 million T cells, were found by an earlier analysis.

Germline CDR1 is MNHEY and CDR2 is SMNVEV (reference sequence). This CDR3 contains 16 residues. J gave up 0 bases and V 6 bases, and 4 bases lay outside the gene matches. 60 Vbeta and 13 Jbeta primers were used in PCR. Clones were read by immunoSEQ multiplex PCR, and TCRdb kept only the in-frame ones, dropping some. The sample comprises about 190,000 clones, 80% to 85% of which are singletons, and just over 2% rests with the top ten. The study's findings and limits: 87-base-pair reads could not separate some V segments, including TRBV6-2 and TRBV6-3. Both high specificity and high sensitivity reportedly marked the classifier's diagnosis of cytomegalovirus status. The availability of immune exposure information extended only to CMV serostatus.

The TCR was taken from a woman aged 18 to 35 in good health and CMV-seropositive. Sequenced material: PBMCs. The chain combines TRBV27 with TRBJ2-1; TRBD2 matches 11 bases. The DNA for the CDR3 is TGTGCCAGCAGATCTAGCGGGGGGCTCTCCTACAATGAGCAGTTCTTC. Translating gives CASRSSGGLSYNEQFF.